A single sample is the source of the 2 T cell receptor beta chains below, sequenced in a study of T cells after yellow fever vaccination. TCRdb recomputed calls from the 5' RACE reads with MiXCR, one row per CDR3 protein. The sample records under 550,000 distinct CDR3 sequences, 21% being singletons. This sample comprised PBMCs, obtained approximately 22 days after the first yellow fever vaccination. These receptors all come from a man in his late teens or twenties who received the YFV17D yellow fever vaccine.

The V gene is TRBV5-1, the J gene TRBJ1-1, with 10 bases identical to TRBD1. The CDR3 runs to 14 residues. From germline, CDR1 is SGHRS and CDR2 YFSETQ. The V segment lost 4 bases and the J segment 7 bases; nucleotides outside the gene matches: 7. As DNA, the CDR3 is TGCGCCAGCAGCCCGAACGGACAGGGGGGTGAAGCTTTCTTT. Translation gives CASSPNGQGGEAFF.

The rearrangement joins TRBV20-1 to TRBJ2-3; the match to TRBD2 covers 7 bases. There are 15 residues in the CDR3. Germline CDR1 is DFQATT and CDR2 is SNEGSKA (reference sequence). V shed 6 bases and J 3 bases; nucleotides not matched to a gene: 12. CDR3 DNA: TGCAGTGCCCAGTCTCCGGGGGGAGGAACAGATACGCAGTATTTT. It is translated as CSAQSPGGGTDTQYF.